These T cell receptor beta chains were read from a single sample in a study of cytomegalovirus exposure and HLA in healthy donors. Data came from immunoSEQ multiplex PCR; TCRdb stores just in-frame clones and leaves some out. The sample yields 95,000 to 150,000 clones, about 80% seen once. The specimen sequenced was PBMCs. All receptors come from a woman aged 45-60 years in good health and CMV-seropositive. Each CDR3 is given with its conserved first and last residue. The D gene is left open where the match is weak. The size of a clone is reported for some rows only, either as once, few or many, or as a class for expanded clones.

V gene	J gene	D gene	clone size	CDR3 protein	CDR3 DNA
TRBV2	TRBJ1-3	-	-	CASINLPGNTIYF	TGTGCCAGCATAAACTTGCCTGGAAACACCATATATTTT
TRBV5-4	TRBJ2-1	-	-	CASSFLPTGPYNEQFF	TGTGCCAGCAGCTTTTTGCCGACTGGCCCCTACAATGAGCAGTTCTTC
TRBV13	TRBJ2-2	-	-	CASSLGSVYTGELFF	TGTGCCAGCAGCTTAGGCAGCGTCTACACCGGGGAGCTGTTTTTT
TRBV5-1	TRBJ2-7	-	-	CASSVDGAYEQYF	TGCGCCAGCAGCGTGGACGGAGCCTACGAGCAGTACTTC
TRBV18	TRBJ1-1	-	-	CASSPPGGQGTEAFF	TGTGCCAGCTCACCACCCGGGGGGCAGGGGACTGAAGCTTTCTTT
TRBV7-2	TRBJ2-1	TRBD2	few	CASSLVVAGGNEQFF	TGTGCCAGCAGCTTAGTGGTAGCGGGAGGCAATGAGCAGTTCTTC
TRBV9	TRBJ1-1	-	-	CASSGWNSGHTEAFF	TGTGCCAGCAGCGGATGGAACAGTGGGCACACTGAAGCTTTCTTT
TRBV30	TRBJ2-1	-	-	CAWNGGGGNEQFF	TGTGCCTGGAATGGGGGTGGGGGGAATGAGCAGTTCTTC
TRBV10-3	TRBJ2-7	TRBD1	-	CATGGTGIYEQYF	TGTGCCACCGGGGGGACAGGGATCTACGAGCAGTACTTC
TRBV5-1	TRBJ2-7	-	-	CASSTDRTYEQYF	TGCGCCAGCAGTACGGACAGAACCTACGAGCAGTACTTC
TRBV9	TRBJ2-6	-	-	CASSERLAGANVLTF	TGTGCCAGCAGCGAAAGACTAGCTGGGGCCAACGTCCTGACTTTC
TRBV4-2	TRBJ2-6	-	-	CASSPAGSGANVLTF	TGTGCCAGCTCCCCAGCAGGGTCCGGGGCCAACGTCCTGACTTTC
TRBV29-1	TRBJ2-1	TRBD2	-	CSVAPLAGVAEQFF	TGCAGCGTTGCCCCGCTAGCGGGAGTGGCTGAGCAGTTCTTC
TRBV6-5	TRBJ2-7	TRBD2	-	CASSSRTSPRGEQYF	TGTGCCAGCAGCTCCAGGACTAGCCCTAGGGGCGAGCAGTACTTC
TRBV6-5	TRBJ1-1	-	few	CASSYREVNTEAFF	TGTGCCAGCAGTTACAGGGAGGTGAACACTGAAGCTTTCTTT
TRBV11-2	TRBJ2-3	-	-	CASSLLLRTDTQYF	TGTGCCAGCAGCTTACTATTGCGCACAGATACGCAGTATTTT
TRBV5-1	TRBJ2-3	TRBD2	-	CASRDSRLAGGTDTQYF	TGCGCCAGCAGGGATTCCCGACTAGCGGGGGGCACAGATACGCAGTATTTT
TRBV7-2	TRBJ1-1	TRBD1	few	CASRETGAGTEAFF	TGTGCCAGCAGGGAAACAGGGGCTGGCACTGAAGCTTTCTTT
TRBV5-4	TRBJ2-7	TRBD2	few	CASSYSLAGAQEQYF	TGTGCCAGCAGCTATTCCTTAGCGGGAGCCCAAGAGCAGTACTTC
TRBV18	TRBJ1-4	-	-	CASSLSSGSTNEKLFF	TGTGCCAGCTCACTTTCCTCAGGGTCAACTAATGAAAAACTGTTTTTT
TRBV7-9	TRBJ1-1	TRBD1	few	CASSPGGSGTEAFF	TGTGCCAGCAGCCCAGGGGGCTCGGGGACTGAAGCTTTCTTT
TRBV2	TRBJ2-7	-	-	CASSSGRTYEQYF	TGTGCCAGCAGCTCGGGAAGAACCTACGAGCAGTACTTC
TRBV14	TRBJ1-3	-	few	CASSHKTGLSGNTIYF	TGTGCCAGCAGTCATAAAACAGGGTTAAGTGGAAACACCATATATTTT
TRBV6-5	TRBJ1-2	-	few	CASSYGDTTNYGYTF	TGTGCCAGCAGTTACGGGGACACCACTAACTATGGCTACACCTTC
TRBV29-1	TRBJ1-4	-	-	CSVGRGGEKLFF	TGCAGCGTTGGGCGCGGTGGGGAAAAACTGTTTTTT
TRBV7-9	TRBJ2-2	TRBD2	few	CASSSTTSAYTGELFF	TGTGCCAGCAGCTCGACGACTAGCGCTTACACCGGGGAGCTGTTTTTT